The 10 T cell receptor beta chains below come from one sample, sequenced in a study of T-cell reconstitution after alpha-beta-depleted transplantation in children. This sample's TCRbeta library carried unique molecular identifier barcodes. TCRdb passed the PCR reads through MiXCR, listing each CDR3 protein once. The sample includes approximately 82,000 distinct CDR3 sequences, roughly 16% of them seen just once. Specimen: PBMCs, mostly from graft donor cells, collected 180 days after TCRalphabeta/CD19-depleted stem cell transplant. These receptors were taken from a male patient aged 2 to 10 who had a stem cell transplant for acute lymphoblastic leukemia, so the T cells may come from the graft donor.

The table lists this clonotype with a few counts. V is TRBV27 and J is TRBJ2-7; D possibly uses TRBD1 or TRBD2 (6 bases each). V was clipped by 5 bases and J by 1 base, with 12 bases between them. This CDR3 is built from 14 residues. Germline CDR1 is MNHEY and CDR2 is SMNVEV (reference sequence). The CDR3: CASSPEGGSYEQYF. The CDR3 bases are TGTGCCAGCAGTCCCGAGGGGGGATCCTACGAGCAGTACTTC.

The chain employs TRBV7-8 and TRBJ2-7; D possibly uses TRBD1 or TRBD2 (5 bases each). This CDR3 region has 17 residues. Between the trimmed V and J ends, which lost 4 bases and 4 bases, there was a span of 23 bases. CDR1 is SGHVS, CDR2 FQNEAQ, per germline. In nucleotides, the CDR3 is TGTGCCAGCAGCTCGCGCACGGGACCAACCTCTTTTTACGAGCAGTACTTC. Its protein product is CASSSRTGPTSFYEQYF. Full variable domain (remainder filled in from reference TRBV7-8 and TRBJ2-7): GAGVSQSPRYKVAKRGQDVALRCDPISGHVSLFWYQQALGQGPEFLTYFQNEAQLDKSGLPSDRFFAERPEGSVSTLKIQRTQQEDSAVYLCASSSRTGPTSFYEQYFGPGTRLTVT.

About this clonotype itself: One junction end does not reproduce the germline sequence, and a read error may be involved. V is TRBV7-2 and J is TRBJ1-4; D gene unclear. This CDR3 comprises 14 residues. Germline assignment: CDR1 SGHTA and CDR2 FQGNSA. CDR3 coding DNA: TGTGCCAGCAGCAATGTAGACTTCGGTGAAACACTGTTTTTT. Translation gives CASSNVDFGETLFF.

Worth noting for this clonotype: Possible read error: a much larger clone is one base away. The chain couples TRBV6-1 to TRBJ2-5; D ambiguous. The CDR3 is 14 amino acids. With 6 bases removed from V and 1 base from J, the gap between germline ends came to 12 bases. Germline V gene sequence: CDR1 MNHNS, CDR2 SASEGT. CDR3 amino acids: CASRGSKLQETQYF. The CDR3 DNA follows: TGTGCCAGCAGAGGCAGTAAACTCCAAGAGACCCAGTACTTC.

This chain joins TRBV5-6 and TRBJ1-4, with TRBD1 as a possible D gene (6 bases). Looked up from germline, CDR1 is SGHDT and CDR2 is YYEEEE. The V and J ends lost 4 bases and 4 bases respectively, with 14 bases between them. There are 15 residues in the CDR3. CDR3 loop: CASSLRDIDNEKLFF. For the CDR3, the DNA is TGTGCCAGCAGCCTCCGGGACATCGATAATGAAAAACTGTTTTTT.

The rearrangement joins TRBV18 to TRBJ2-5; 14 positions agree with TRBD2. V dropped 2 bases and J dropped 4; count of bases not matched to a gene: 6. This CDR3 has 17 residues. Germline V gene data show CDR1 as KGHSH and CDR2 as LQKENI. The DNA of the CDR3 is TGTGCCAGCTCACCATTCGTCGGACTAGCGGGGGGAGAGACCCAGTACTTC. It yields the protein CASSPFVGLAGGETQYF.

V gene TRBV6-2 or TRBV6-3 combines with J gene TRBJ2-7, with D possibly TRBD2 on 6 matching bases. V was shortened by 2 bases and J by 6 bases, with 11 bases between the two germline ends. CDR3 length equals 13 residues. Germline V CDR1 and CDR2: MNHEY, SVGEGT. Here the CDR3 DNA reads TGTGCCAGCAGTTACCCGGGGGTTTCCGAGCAGTACTTC. Amino acid sequence: CASSYPGVSEQYF.

This rearrangement joins TRBV4-3 to TRBJ1-4, with D perhaps matching TRBD1 (6 bases). From germline, CDR1 is LGHNA and CDR2 YSLEER. The CDR3 extends over 15 amino acids. Trimming shortened V by 0 bases and J by 13 bases, and 18 bases separated the two germline ends. The CDR3: CASSQDSGQGFRLFF. The CDR3 bases are TGCGCCAGCAGCCAAGATTCGGGGCAGGGGTTTAGACTGTTTTTT.

This clonotype was counted only a few times. This chain joins TRBV5-1 and TRBJ2-7; possible D gene TRBD2, 7 bases. V was clipped by 3 bases and J by 3 bases, with 13 bases between them. The CDR3 is 14 residues long. The germline gives CDR1 SGHRS, CDR2 YFSETQ. CDR3 amino acids: CASSSRGAGYEQYF. The CDR3 DNA is TGCGCCAGCAGCTCCCGGGGGGCAGGCTACGAGCAGTACTTC.

The chain has TRBV7-2 and TRBJ2-1; D is unclear. Germline-derived CDR1 and CDR2 are SGHTA and FQGNSA. This CDR3 comprises 15 residues. V was cut by 1 base and J by 10 bases, with 17 bases left in between. For the CDR3, the DNA is TGTGCCAGCAGCTTAGGACAAACTAACCTTAGAGAGCAGTTCTTC. Translation gives CASSLGQTNLREQFF. Drawing the rest from reference TRBV7-2 and TRBJ2-1, the complete variable domain is GAGVSQSPSNKVTEKGKDVELRCDPISGHTALYWYRQSLGQGLEFLIYFQGNSAPDKSGLPSDRFSAERTGGSVSTLTIQRTQQEDSAVYLCASSLGQTNLREQFFGPGTRLTVL.